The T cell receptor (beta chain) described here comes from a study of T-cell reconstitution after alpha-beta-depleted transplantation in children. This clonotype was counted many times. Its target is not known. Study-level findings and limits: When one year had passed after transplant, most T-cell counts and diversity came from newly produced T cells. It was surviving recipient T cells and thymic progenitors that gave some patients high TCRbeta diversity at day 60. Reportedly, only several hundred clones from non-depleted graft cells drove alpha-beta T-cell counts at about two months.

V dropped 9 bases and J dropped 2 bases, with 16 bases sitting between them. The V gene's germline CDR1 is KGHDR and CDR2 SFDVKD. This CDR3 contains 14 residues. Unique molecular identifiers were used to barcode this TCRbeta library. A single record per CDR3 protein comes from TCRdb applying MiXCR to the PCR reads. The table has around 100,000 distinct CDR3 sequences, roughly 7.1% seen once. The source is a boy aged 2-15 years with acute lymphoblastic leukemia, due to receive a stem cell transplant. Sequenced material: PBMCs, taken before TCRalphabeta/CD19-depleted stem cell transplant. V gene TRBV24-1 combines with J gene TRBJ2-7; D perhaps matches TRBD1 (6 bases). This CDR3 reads CATALQGFAYEQYF. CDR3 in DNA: TGTGCCACCGCCTTACAGGGTTTCGCCTACGAGCAGTACTTC.